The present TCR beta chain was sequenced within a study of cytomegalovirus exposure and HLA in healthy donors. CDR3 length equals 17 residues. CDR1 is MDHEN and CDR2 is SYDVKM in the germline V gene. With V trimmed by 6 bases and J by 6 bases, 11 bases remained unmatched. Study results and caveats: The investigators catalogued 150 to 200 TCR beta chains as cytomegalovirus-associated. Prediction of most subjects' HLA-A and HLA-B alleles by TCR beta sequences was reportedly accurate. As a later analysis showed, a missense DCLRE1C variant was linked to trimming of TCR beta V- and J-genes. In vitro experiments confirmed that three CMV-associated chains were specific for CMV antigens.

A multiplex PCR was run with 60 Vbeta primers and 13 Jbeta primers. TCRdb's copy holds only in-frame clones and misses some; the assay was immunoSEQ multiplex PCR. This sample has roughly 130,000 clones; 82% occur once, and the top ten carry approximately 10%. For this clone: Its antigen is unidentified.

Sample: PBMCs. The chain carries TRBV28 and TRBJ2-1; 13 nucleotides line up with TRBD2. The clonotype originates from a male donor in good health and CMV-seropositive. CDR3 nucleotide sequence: TGTGCCAGCAGGTCTACTAGCGGGAGGGCCTCGGGCAATGAGCAGTTCTTC. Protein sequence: CASRSTSGRASGNEQFF.